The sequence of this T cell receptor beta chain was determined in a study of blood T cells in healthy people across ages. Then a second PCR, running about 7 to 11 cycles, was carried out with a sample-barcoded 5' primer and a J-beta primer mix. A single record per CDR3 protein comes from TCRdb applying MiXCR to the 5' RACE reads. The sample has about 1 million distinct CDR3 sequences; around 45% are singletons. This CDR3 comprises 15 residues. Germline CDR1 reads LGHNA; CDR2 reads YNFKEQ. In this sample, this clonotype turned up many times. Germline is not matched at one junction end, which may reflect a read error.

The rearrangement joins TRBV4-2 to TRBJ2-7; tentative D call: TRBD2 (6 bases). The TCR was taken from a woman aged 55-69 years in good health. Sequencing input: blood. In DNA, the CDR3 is TGTGCCAGTAGCCCACTACTCGCGGGGACCTACGAGCAGTACTTC. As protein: CASSPLLAGTYEQYF.